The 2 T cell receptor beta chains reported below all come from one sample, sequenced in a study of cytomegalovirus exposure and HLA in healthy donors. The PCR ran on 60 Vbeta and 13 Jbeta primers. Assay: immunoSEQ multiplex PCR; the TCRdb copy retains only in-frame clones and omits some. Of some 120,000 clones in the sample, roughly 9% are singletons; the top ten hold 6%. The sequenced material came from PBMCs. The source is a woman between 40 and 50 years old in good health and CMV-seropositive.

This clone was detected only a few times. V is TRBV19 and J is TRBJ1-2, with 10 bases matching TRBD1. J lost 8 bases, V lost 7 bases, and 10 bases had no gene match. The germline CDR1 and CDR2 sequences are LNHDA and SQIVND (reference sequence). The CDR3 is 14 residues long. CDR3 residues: CASTTLTGGIGYTF. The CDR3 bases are TGTGCCAGTACGACTCTGACAGGGGGCATAGGCTACACCTTC.

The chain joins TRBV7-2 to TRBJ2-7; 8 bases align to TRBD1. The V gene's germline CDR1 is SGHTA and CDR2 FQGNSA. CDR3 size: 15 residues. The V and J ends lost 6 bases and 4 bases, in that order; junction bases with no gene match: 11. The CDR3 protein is CASREGQGATYEQYF. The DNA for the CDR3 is TGTGCCAGCAGGGAAGGACAGGGAGCCACTTACGAGCAGTACTTC.